This TCR beta chain was recorded in a study of blood T cell repertoires in COVID-19. Study background: The United States, Italy and Spain provided the acute and convalescent COVID-19 samples. PBMCs, B-cell-depleted T cells, or T cells were the source of the cDNA or gDNA that made up the material.

This CDR3 has 13 residues. V was trimmed by 7 bases and J by 7 bases, leaving 14 bases between them. The germline CDR1 and CDR2 sequences are SGHAT and FQNNGV. Per the authors' pipeline: Nucleated cell counts were estimated from reference gene primer amplification. Assay: immunoSEQ multiplex PCR; the TCRdb copy retains only in-frame clones and omits some. D and trimming come from the DNA, and the V and J calls and clone size come from that table. The sample consists of more than 110,000 clones, approximately 79% of them appearing once. V gene TRBV11-2 combines with J gene TRBJ1-5; possible D gene TRBD1, 6 bases. Sequencing was carried out using peripheral blood. The origin of this receptor is a man in his sixties with acute or convalescent COVID-19. The CDR3 sequence is CASTPGVGQPQHF. The CDR3 DNA reads TGTGCCAGCACCCCAGGGGTTGGCCAGCCCCAGCATTTT.